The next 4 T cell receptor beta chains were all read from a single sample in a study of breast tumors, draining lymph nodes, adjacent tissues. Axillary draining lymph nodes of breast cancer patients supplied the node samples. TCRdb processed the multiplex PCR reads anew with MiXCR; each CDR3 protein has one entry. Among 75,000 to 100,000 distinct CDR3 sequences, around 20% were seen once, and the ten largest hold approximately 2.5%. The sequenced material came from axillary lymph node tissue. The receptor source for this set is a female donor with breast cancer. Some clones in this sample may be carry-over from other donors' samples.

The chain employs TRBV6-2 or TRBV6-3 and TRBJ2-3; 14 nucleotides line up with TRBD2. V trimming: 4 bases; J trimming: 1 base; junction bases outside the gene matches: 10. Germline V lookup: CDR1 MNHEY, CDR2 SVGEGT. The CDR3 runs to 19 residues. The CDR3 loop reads CASSWASGTSGSRTDTQYF. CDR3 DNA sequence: TGTGCCAGCAGTTGGGCCTCCGGGACTAGCGGGAGTCGCACAGATACGCAGTATTTT.

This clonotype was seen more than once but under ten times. The CDR3 nucleotides read TGTGCCAGCAGTTTAGCTTCCCGATCGACTAGCGACACAGATACGCAGTATTTT. It specifies CASSLASRSTSDTDTQYF. The chain combines TRBV27 with TRBJ2-3, with 8 bases aligning to TRBD2. Germline loops: CDR1 MNHEY, CDR2 SMNVEV (reference sequence). After removal of 2 bases from V and 2 bases from J, the junction contained 12 bases not matched to a gene. The CDR3 is made up of 18 amino acids.

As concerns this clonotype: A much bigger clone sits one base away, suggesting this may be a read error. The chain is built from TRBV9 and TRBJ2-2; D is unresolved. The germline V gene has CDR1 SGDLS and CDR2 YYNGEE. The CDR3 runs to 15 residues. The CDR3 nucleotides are TGTGCCAGCTGCGTAGCCGGTTCGAACACCGGGGAGCTGTTTTTT. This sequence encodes CASCVAGSNTGELFF.

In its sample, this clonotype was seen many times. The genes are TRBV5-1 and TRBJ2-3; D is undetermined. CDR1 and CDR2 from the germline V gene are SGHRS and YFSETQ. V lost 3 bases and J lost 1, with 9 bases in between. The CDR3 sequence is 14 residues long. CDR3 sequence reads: CASSSDRGTDTQYF. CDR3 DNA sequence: TGCGCCAGCAGCTCAGATAGGGGCACAGATACGCAGTATTTT. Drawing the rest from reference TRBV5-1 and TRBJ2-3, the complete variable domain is KAGVTQTPRYLIKTRGQQVTLSCSPISGHRSVSWYQQTPGQGLQFLFEYFSETQRNKGNFPGRFSGRQFSNSRSEMNVSTLELGDSALYLCASSSDRGTDTQYFGPGTRLTVL.